One and the same sample provided the 32 T cell receptor beta chains below, sequenced in a study of T cell responses to AZD1222 COVID-19 vaccine. The table came from immunoSEQ multiplex PCR; TCRdb's copy has only in-frame clones and leaves some out. The sample lists 130,000 or so clones, roughly 86% seen once, with more than 10% in the top ten. Sequences were derived from peripheral blood, sampled on day 0 of AZD1222 vaccination. These receptors originate from an adult in good health.

This sequence joins TRBV27 and TRBJ1-3; D is unclear. The V end was cut by 5 bases, the J end by 4 bases, with 15 bases between. CDR3 size: 15 residues. Germline V lookup: CDR1 MNHEY, CDR2 SMNVEV (reference sequence). CDR3 DNA sequence: TGTGCCAGCAGTATGAACACTGAACCCGGAAACACCATATATTTT. It is translated as CASSMNTEPGNTIYF.

This chain connects TRBV28 to TRBJ2-3, with D possibly TRBD2 on 5 matching bases. The V end lost 8 bases, the J end lost 6 bases, and 9 bases lay between the germline ends. Germline V gene lookup returns CDR1 MDHEN and CDR2 SYDVKM. The CDR3 has 11 amino acids. CDR3 region: CASGGWDTQYF. CDR3 nucleotides: TGTGCCAGCGGAGGATGGGATACGCAGTATTTT.

The chain recombines TRBV5-8 with TRBJ2-3; D remains unclear. This CDR3 has 13 amino acids. Germline V gene sequence: CDR1 SGHTS, CDR2 YDEGEE. V was cut by 7 bases and J by 1 base, with 10 bases left in between. CDR3 amino acids: CASSRVGTDTQYF. CDR3 sequence (DNA): TGTGCCAGCTCCCGGGTGGGCACAGATACGCAGTATTTT.

The J gene is TRBJ2-3, the V gene TRBV5-5, with D possibly TRBD1 on 5 matching bases. V lost 6 bases and J 10 bases, leaving 18 bases between the germline ends. This CDR3 spans 13 amino acids. Germline V gives CDR1 SGHKS, CDR2 YYEKEE (reference sequence). The CDR3 coding sequence is TGTGCCAGCACCGAAACAAGTGGGGCCTCGCAGTATTTT. It yields the protein CASTETSGASQYF.

The chain employs TRBV2 and TRBJ2-1; no reliable D call. The CDR3 loop spans 15 amino acids. V dropped 9 bases and J dropped 4 bases, with 19 bases sitting between them. Germline V gene lookup returns CDR1 SNHLY and CDR2 FYNNEI. The CDR3 loop is CASRADTSLYNEQFF. Written as DNA, the CDR3 is TGTGCCAGTCGGGCTGATACGTCGCTTTACAATGAGCAGTTCTTC.

The chain recombines TRBV2 with TRBJ2-1; D tentatively reads TRBD1 or TRBD2 (7 bases each). This CDR3 spans 18 amino acids. CDR1 and CDR2 (germline): SNHLY, FYNNEI. Deletions cut 6 bases from V and 4 bases from J, with 25 bases between. CDR3 DNA sequence: TGTGCCAGCAGAGGGGACAGACCAGAGCGGGGAGGGTACAATGAGCAGTTCTTC. Translating it yields CASRGDRPERGGYNEQFF.

This clone is a singleton in its sample. The chain combines TRBV30 with TRBJ2-2; a possible D gene is TRBD2 (5 bases). Trimming left V 2 bases short and J 5 bases short, with 6 bases between. Germline loops: CDR1 GTSNPN, CDR2 SVGIG (reference sequence). The CDR3 has 12 amino acids. CDR3 nucleotide sequence: TGTGCCTGGAGTAGGACTACCGGGGAGCTGTTTTTT. Its protein product is CAWSRTTGELFF.

This clone was observed a few times. The rearrangement links TRBV4-1 to TRBJ1-5, with D uncertain. The CDR3 contains 16 residues. The V gene lost 1 base and the J gene lost 1 base, with 11 bases spanning the gap. Germline V gene data show CDR1 as MGHRA and CDR2 as YSYEKL. The CDR3 sequence: CASSQGVTGSNQPQHF. The CDR3 DNA is TGCGCCAGCAGCCAAGGCGTCACGGGAAGCAATCAGCCCCAGCATTTT.

The chain couples TRBV5-6 to TRBJ1-2; D ambiguous. Germline lookup yields CDR1 SGHDT and CDR2 YYEEEE. The V gene lost 5 bases and the J gene lost 7 bases, with 15 bases spanning the gap. CDR3 length equals 13 residues. The CDR3 DNA sequence: TGTGCCAGCAGGACCTCGGGGTCGGGTGGCTACACCTTC. Translated: CASRTSGSGGYTF.

The rearrangement links TRBV7-9 to TRBJ1-1, with D possibly being TRBD1 (6 bases). The CDR3 has 14 amino acids. V was pared by 3 bases and J by 5 bases, with 13 bases between. The germline CDR1 and CDR2 sequences are SEHNR and FQNEAQ (reference sequence). CDR3: CASSFRGPYTEAFF. The DNA for the CDR3 is TGTGCCAGCAGCTTTCGGGGGCCTTATACTGAAGCTTTCTTT.

The genes are TRBV3-1 (or the pseudogene TRBV3-2) and TRBJ2-7; no reliable D call. Trimming removed 1 base from V and 9 bases from J, with 16 bases in between. Germline CDR1 LGHDT, CDR2 YNNKEL (reference sequence). The CDR3 spans 14 residues. As DNA, the CDR3 is TGTGCCAGCAGCCAAGTTGGGCTGTCGCGCGTGCAGTACTTC. Translating gives CASSQVGLSRVQYF.

The CDR3 loop reads CASSQPTNTDTQYF. Here the CDR3 DNA reads TGTGCCAGCAGCCAACCGACTAACACAGATACGCAGTATTTT. The chain combines TRBV3-1 (or the pseudogene TRBV3-2) with TRBJ2-3; possible D gene TRBD2, 5 bases. Germline V gene lookup returns CDR1 LGHDT and CDR2 YNNKEL (reference sequence). This CDR3 contains 14 residues. V was clipped by 2 bases and J by 2 bases, with 8 bases between them.

This chain joins TRBV5-6 and TRBJ1-2; tentative D call: TRBD1 (6 bases). Germline values: CDR1 SGHDT, CDR2 YYEEEE. Trimming removed 0 bases from V and 5 bases from J, with 14 bases in between. The CDR3 loop spans 15 amino acids. The CDR3 region is CASSLEGLGGYGYTF. CDR3 nucleotide sequence: TGTGCCAGCAGCTTGGAGGGACTAGGGGGTTATGGCTACACCTTC.

The V call is TRBV18, the J call TRBJ1-5; no clear D gene. Trimming shortened V by 4 bases and J by 0 bases, and 10 bases separated the two germline ends. Germline V gene data show CDR1 as KGHSH and CDR2 as LQKENI. The CDR3 totals 15 residues. The CDR3 is CASSLEVHSNQPQHF. The CDR3 nucleotides are TGTGCCAGCTCACTTGAGGTTCATAGCAATCAGCCCCAGCATTTT.

This chain uses TRBV7-8 with TRBJ1-5; TRBD1 agrees at 11 bases. The CDR3 is 15 residues long. The V gene end was trimmed by 4 bases and the J gene end by 7 bases; junction bases not matched to a gene: 6. Per the germline V gene, CDR1 is SGHVS and CDR2 is FQNEAQ. CDR3 protein: CASSSPDRGLQPQHF. The CDR3 DNA reads as TGTGCCAGCAGCTCCCCGGACAGGGGGCTACAGCCCCAGCATTTT.

This clone was detected once. J is TRBJ2-2 and V is TRBV6-5; 7 bases are shared with TRBD1. Trimming cost V 5 bases and J 6 bases; bases outside gene matches: 9. Looked up from germline, CDR1 is MNHEY and CDR2 is SVGAGI. CDR3 length equals 15 residues. The CDR3 bases are TGTGCCAGCAGTCGGGACAGCCGAACGGCCGGGGAGCTGTTTTTT. Translating gives CASSRDSRTAGELFF.

The rearrangement uses TRBV6-2 or TRBV6-3 and TRBJ1-1; D is unclear. Trimming stripped 4 bases from V and 0 bases from J, with 6 bases between. In germline, CDR1 is MNHEY, CDR2 SVGEGT. The CDR3 contains 13 residues. The chain's CDR3 is CASSWVLNTEAFF. Here the CDR3 DNA reads TGTGCCAGCAGTTGGGTTTTGAACACTGAAGCTTTCTTT.

The rearrangement links TRBV4-1 to TRBJ2-2, with D possibly matching TRBD1 (6 bases). This CDR3 spans 17 amino acids. Trimming cost V 0 bases and J 0 bases, with 11 bases left between them. The germline CDR1 and CDR2 sequences are MGHRA and YSYEKL. The CDR3 nucleotides are TGCGCCAGCAGCCAAGATCCGGACAGATCGAACACCGGGGAGCTGTTTTTT. Its protein is CASSQDPDRSNTGELFF.

Here the CDR3 DNA reads TGTGCCAGCTCACAGGATCGGGACACCTTGAACACTGAAGCTTTCTTT. As protein: CASSQDRDTLNTEAFF. J is TRBJ1-1 and V is TRBV18; the D gene is possibly TRBD1 (6 bases). The CDR3 loop spans 16 amino acids. Trimming removed 4 bases at V and 0 bases at J, with 15 bases between. Per germline, CDR1 KGHSH and CDR2 LQKENI.

The chain carries TRBV6-4 and TRBJ1-5; no clear D. V was cut by 0 bases and J by 0 bases, with 12 bases left in between. The length of the CDR3 is 17 residues. Germline V CDR1 and CDR2: MRHNA, SNTAGT. The CDR3 is CASSDSRQEYSNQPQHF. CDR3 coding DNA: TGTGCCAGCAGTGACTCGAGGCAAGAATATAGCAATCAGCCCCAGCATTTT.

J is TRBJ1-1 and V is TRBV6-2 or TRBV6-3, with D maybe TRBD1 (5 bases). Trimming pared 4 bases from V and 1 base from J, leaving 10 bases between. The germline V gene encodes CDR1 MNHEY and CDR2 SVGEGT. The CDR3 is 14 residues long. The CDR3 region has the DNA TGTGCCAGCAGTTCCCGGGACGGGAACACTGAAGCTTTCTTT. It translates to CASSSRDGNTEAFF.

This clone was counted between two and nine times. The chain employs TRBV30 and TRBJ1-2; tentative D call: TRBD1 (5 bases). The V end lost 2 bases, the J end lost 6 bases, and 13 bases lay between the germline ends. The CDR3 covers 13 residues. Germline V gene sequence: CDR1 GTSNPN, CDR2 SVGIG (reference sequence). The CDR3 DNA reads TGTGCCTGGAGTCGCGGGGGGTACGATGGCTACACCTTC. It specifies CAWSRGGYDGYTF.

The J gene is TRBJ1-1, the V gene TRBV2, with D maybe TRBD1 (5 bases). The V and J ends lost 11 bases and 2 bases respectively, with 15 bases between them. Germline V CDR1 and CDR2: SNHLY, FYNNEI. The CDR3 has 13 amino acids. The CDR3 sequence: CAGKIQGNTEAFF. The CDR3 DNA reads as TGTGCCGGAAAAATTCAGGGCAACACTGAAGCTTTCTTT.

Here the CDR3 reads CAIREGGSTEAFF. CDR3 nucleotide sequence: TGTGCCATCAGAGAGGGAGGTAGCACTGAAGCTTTCTTT. This chain uses TRBV10-3 with TRBJ1-1, with D uncertain. The CDR3 has 13 residues. CDR1 is ENHRY and CDR2 is SYGVKD in the germline V gene. V lost 6 bases to trimming and J lost 4 bases, with 12 bases between them.

The chain has TRBV28 and TRBJ2-7; maybe TRBD1 (7 bases). Germline V gene lookup returns CDR1 MDHEN and CDR2 SYDVKM. V was trimmed by 6 bases and J by 6 bases, leaving 18 bases between them. The CDR3 spans 14 residues. The CDR3 protein is CASSRGTWAGEQYF. In DNA, the CDR3 is TGTGCCAGCAGCAGGGGGACTTGGGCAGGCGAGCAGTACTTC.

V gene TRBV9 combines with J gene TRBJ2-2; TRBD2 agrees at 10 bases. Germline V lookup: CDR1 SGDLS, CDR2 YYNGEE. CDR3 size: 18 residues. J gave up 5 bases and V 0 bases, and 10 bases lay outside the gene matches. The CDR3 is CASSVGRSGRAKTGELFF. The CDR3 nucleotides read TGTGCCAGCAGCGTAGGTAGGAGCGGGAGGGCAAAAACCGGGGAGCTGTTTTTT.

The V and J genes are TRBV9 and TRBJ1-5; D ambiguous. The CDR3 length is 15 residues. The ends were cut back, 0 bases at V and 8 bases at J, with 15 bases in the middle. From germline, CDR1 is SGDLS and CDR2 YYNGEE. CDR3 amino acids: CASSVGGRPQEPQHF. The CDR3 DNA is TGTGCCAGCAGCGTAGGGGGAAGGCCTCAGGAGCCCCAGCATTTT. The whole variable domain, remainder taken from reference TRBV9 and TRBJ1-5, is DSGVTQTPKHLITATGQRVTLRCSPRSGDLSVYWYQQSLDQGLQFLIQYYNGEERAKGNILERFSAQQFPDLHSELNLSSLELGDSALYFCASSVGGRPQEPQHFGDGTRLSIL.

The chain links TRBV6-5 to TRBJ2-7; no definite D call. The CDR3 runs 16 residues. V gave up 0 bases and J gave up 0 bases, with 12 bases separating them. The germline V gene encodes CDR1 MNHEY and CDR2 SVGAGI. CDR3 amino acids: CASSYSHYPSSYEQYF. The DNA for the CDR3 is TGTGCCAGCAGTTACTCGCATTACCCAAGCTCCTACGAGCAGTACTTC.

For the CDR3, the DNA is TGTGCCAGCAGCGGTCGGAAGGGACCAAGCTCCTACGAGCAGTACTTC. Amino acids: CASSGRKGPSSYEQYF. The chain couples TRBV13 to TRBJ2-7; tentatively, D is TRBD1 or TRBD2 (5 bases each). The CDR3 consists of 16 residues. Germline V gene sequence: CDR1 PRHDT, CDR2 FYEKMQ (reference sequence). V was clipped by 5 bases and J by 0 bases, with 17 bases between them.

The V and J genes are TRBV12-3 or TRBV12-4 and TRBJ2-5; D ambiguous. Trimming pared 1 base from V and 3 bases from J, leaving 0 bases between. CDR3 size: 11 residues. CDR3: CASSLEETQYF. CDR3 DNA sequence: TGTGCCAGCAGTTTAGAAGAGACCCAGTACTTC.

In DNA form, the CDR3 reads TGCGCCAGCAGCCAAGCTATTGGCGGGGGGGGCACAGATACGCAGTATTTT. Translating gives CASSQAIGGGGTDTQYF. The chain uses TRBV4-3 and TRBJ2-3; TRBD2 matches at 9 bases. J was trimmed by 1 base and V by 1 base; bases with no gene match: 6. The CDR3 spans 17 residues. Germline CDR1 and CDR2: LGHNA and YSLEER.

This chain joins TRBV3-1 (or the pseudogene TRBV3-2) and TRBJ2-7; D is ambiguous. Looked up from germline, CDR1 is LGHDT and CDR2 is YNNKEL (reference sequence). V was trimmed by 1 base and J by 4 bases, leaving 14 bases between them. The CDR3 consists of 15 residues. This chain's CDR3 is CASSQGTGSAYEQYF. CDR3 DNA sequence: TGTGCCAGCAGCCAAGGAACCGGATCCGCTTACGAGCAGTACTTC.